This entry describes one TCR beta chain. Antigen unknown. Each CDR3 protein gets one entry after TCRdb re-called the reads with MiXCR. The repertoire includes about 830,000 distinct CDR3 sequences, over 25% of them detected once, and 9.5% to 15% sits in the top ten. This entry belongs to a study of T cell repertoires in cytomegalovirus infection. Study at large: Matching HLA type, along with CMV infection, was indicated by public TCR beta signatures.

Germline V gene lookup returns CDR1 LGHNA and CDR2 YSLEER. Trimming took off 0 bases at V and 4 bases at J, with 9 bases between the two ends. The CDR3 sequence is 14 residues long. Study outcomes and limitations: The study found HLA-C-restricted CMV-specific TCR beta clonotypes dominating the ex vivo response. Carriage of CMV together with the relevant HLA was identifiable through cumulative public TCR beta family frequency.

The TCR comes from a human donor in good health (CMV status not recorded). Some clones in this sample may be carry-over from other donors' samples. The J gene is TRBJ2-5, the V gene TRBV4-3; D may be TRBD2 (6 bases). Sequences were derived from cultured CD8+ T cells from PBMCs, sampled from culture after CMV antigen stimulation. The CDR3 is CASSQDRGSETQYF. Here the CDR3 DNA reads TGCGCCAGCAGCCAAGATCGGGGGTCAGAGACCCAGTACTTC.